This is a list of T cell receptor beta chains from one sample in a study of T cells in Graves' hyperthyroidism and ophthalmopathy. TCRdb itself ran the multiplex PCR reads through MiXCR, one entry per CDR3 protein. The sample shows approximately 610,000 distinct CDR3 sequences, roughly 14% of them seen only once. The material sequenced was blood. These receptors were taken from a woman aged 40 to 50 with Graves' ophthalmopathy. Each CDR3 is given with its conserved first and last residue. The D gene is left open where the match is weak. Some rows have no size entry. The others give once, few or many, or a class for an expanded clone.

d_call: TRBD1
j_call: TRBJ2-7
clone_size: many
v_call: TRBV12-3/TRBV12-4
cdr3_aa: CASSRAGTGISYEQYF
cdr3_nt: TGTGCCAGCAGCCGCGCCGGGACAGGGATCTCCTACGAGCAGTACTTC

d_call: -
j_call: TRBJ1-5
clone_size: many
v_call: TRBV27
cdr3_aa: CASSSTGTGNQPQHF
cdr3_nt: TGTGCCAGCAGTTCAACAGGGACGGGCAATCAGCCCCAGCATTTT

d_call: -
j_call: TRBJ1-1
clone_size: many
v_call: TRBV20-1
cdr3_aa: CSARGGPNTEAFF
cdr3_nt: TGCAGTGCCCGGGGGGGGCCCAACACTGAAGCTTTCTTT

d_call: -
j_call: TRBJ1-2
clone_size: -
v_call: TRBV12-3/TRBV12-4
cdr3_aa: CASSLRGRKIYGYTF
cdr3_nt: TGTGCCAGCAGTTTAAGGGGACGGAAAATCTATGGCTACACCTTC

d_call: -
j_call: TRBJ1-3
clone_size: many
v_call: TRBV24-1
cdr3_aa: CATSDLRSGNTIYF
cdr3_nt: TGTGCCACCAGTGATTTACGCTCTGGAAACACCATATATTTT

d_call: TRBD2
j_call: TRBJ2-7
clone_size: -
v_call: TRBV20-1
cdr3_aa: CSARKREDNSYEQYF
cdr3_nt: TGCAGTGCTAGAAAGCGGGAGGATAACTCCTACGAGCAGTACTTC

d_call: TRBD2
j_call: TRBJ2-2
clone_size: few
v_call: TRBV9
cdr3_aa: CASSVSPGLAGGGELFF
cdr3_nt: TGTGCCAGCAGCGTATCCCCTGGACTAGCCGGGGGCGGGGAGCTGTTTTTT

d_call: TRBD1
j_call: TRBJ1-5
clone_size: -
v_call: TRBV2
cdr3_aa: CASRGDRSNNQPQHF
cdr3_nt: TGTGCCAGCAGGGGGGACAGGTCTAATAATCAGCCCCAGCATTTT

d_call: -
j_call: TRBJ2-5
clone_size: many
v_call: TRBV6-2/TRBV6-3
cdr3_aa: CAACRGRWETQYF
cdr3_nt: TGTGCCGCCTGTCGGGGGCGCTGGGAGACCCAGTACTTC

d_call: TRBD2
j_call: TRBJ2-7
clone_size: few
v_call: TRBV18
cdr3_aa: CASSPLDLAALYEQYF
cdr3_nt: TGTGCCAGCTCACCACTAGACCTAGCGGCACTCTACGAGCAGTACTTC

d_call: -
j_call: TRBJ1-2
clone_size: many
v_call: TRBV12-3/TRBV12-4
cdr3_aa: CASSPWSPNGYGYTF
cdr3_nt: TGTGCCAGCAGTCCCTGGTCCCCCAACGGCTATGGCTACACCTTC

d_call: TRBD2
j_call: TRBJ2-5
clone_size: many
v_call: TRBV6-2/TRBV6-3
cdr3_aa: CASRTGLARQETQYF
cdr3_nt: TGTGCCAGCAGGACGGGACTAGCGCGCCAAGAGACCCAGTACTTC

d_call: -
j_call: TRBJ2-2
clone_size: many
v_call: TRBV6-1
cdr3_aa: CATYPTNTGELFF
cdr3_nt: TGTGCCACCTATCCAACGAACACCGGGGAGCTGTTTTTT

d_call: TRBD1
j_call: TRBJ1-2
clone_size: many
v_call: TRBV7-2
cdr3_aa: CASSLLGQGGSYTF
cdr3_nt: TGTGCCAGCAGCTTATTAGGACAGGGGGGGAGCTACACCTTC

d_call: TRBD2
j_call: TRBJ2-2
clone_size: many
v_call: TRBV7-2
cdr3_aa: CASSLATSGGAGELFF
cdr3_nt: TGTGCCAGCAGCTTAGCGACTAGCGGGGGCGCCGGGGAGCTGTTTTTT

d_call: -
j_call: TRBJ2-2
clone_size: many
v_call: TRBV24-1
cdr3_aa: CATSDLAQGGTGELFF
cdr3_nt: TGTGCCACCAGTGATTTAGCGCAGGGTGGCACCGGGGAGCTGTTTTTT

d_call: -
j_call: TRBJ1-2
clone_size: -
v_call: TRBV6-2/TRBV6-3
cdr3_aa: CASNTIQGYGYTF
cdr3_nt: TGTGCCAGCAACACCATACAGGGCTACGGCTACACCTTC

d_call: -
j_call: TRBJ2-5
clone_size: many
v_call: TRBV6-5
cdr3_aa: CASSYPPPVGTQYF
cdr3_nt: TGTGCCAGCAGTTACCCCCCCCCTGTGGGGACCCAGTACTTC

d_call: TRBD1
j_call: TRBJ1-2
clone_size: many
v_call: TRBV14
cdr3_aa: CASSWGQGEPYGYTF
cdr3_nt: TGTGCCAGCAGCTGGGGACAGGGGGAACCCTATGGCTACACCTTC

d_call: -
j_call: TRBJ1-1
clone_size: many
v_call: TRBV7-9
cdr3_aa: CASSPGQKAEAFF
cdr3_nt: TGTGCCAGCAGCCCTGGACAGAAGGCTGAAGCTTTCTTT

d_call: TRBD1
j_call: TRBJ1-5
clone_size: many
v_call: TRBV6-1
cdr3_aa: CASSETGTGGRQPQHF
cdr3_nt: TGTGCCAGCAGTGAAACCGGGACAGGGGGAAGGCAGCCCCAGCATTTT

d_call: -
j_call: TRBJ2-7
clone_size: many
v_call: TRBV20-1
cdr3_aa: CSALKGSSYEQYF
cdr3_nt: TGCAGTGCTCTGAAGGGGTCCTCCTACGAGCAGTACTTC

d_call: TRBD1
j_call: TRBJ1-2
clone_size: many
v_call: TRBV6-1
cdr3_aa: CASSDNDRGNGYTF
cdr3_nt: TGTGCCAGCAGTGATAACGACAGGGGAAATGGCTACACCTTC

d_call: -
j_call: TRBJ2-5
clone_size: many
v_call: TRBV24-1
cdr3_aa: CATSDLQAQEGYQETQYF
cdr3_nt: TGTGCCACCAGTGATTTGCAAGCTCAAGAGGGGTACCAAGAGACCCAGTACTTC

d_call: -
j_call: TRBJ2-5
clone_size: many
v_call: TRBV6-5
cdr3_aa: CASSYLGHQETQYF
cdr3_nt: TGTGCCAGCAGTTACTTAGGACACCAAGAGACCCAGTACTTC

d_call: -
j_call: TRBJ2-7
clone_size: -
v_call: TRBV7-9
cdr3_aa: CASSPGTNEQYF
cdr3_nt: TGTGCCAGCAGCCCCGGAACCAACGAGCAGTACTTC

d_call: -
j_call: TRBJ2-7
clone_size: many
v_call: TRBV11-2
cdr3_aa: CASSFLEGFGEQYF
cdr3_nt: TGTGCCAGCAGCTTTCTCGAGGGGTTTGGCGAGCAGTACTTC

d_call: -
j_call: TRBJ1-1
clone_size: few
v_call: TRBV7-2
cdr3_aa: CASFLTVNTEAFF
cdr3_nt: TGTGCCAGCTTTTTAACAGTGAACACTGAAGCTTTCTTT

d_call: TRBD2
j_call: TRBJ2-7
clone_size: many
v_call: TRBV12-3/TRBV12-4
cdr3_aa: CASSLTGTSWDEQYF
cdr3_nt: TGTGCCAGCAGCCTGACCGGGACTAGCTGGGACGAGCAGTACTTC

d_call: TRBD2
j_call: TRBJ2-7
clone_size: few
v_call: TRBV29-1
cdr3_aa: CSVARLAGTYEQYF
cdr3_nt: TGCAGCGTTGCGAGACTAGCGGGAACCTACGAGCAGTACTTC

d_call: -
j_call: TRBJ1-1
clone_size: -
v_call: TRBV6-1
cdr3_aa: CASMIPSPETEAFF
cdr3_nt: TGTGCCAGCATGATTCCCTCACCTGAGACTGAAGCTTTCTTT

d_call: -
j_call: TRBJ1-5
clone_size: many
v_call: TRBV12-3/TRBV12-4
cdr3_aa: CASRPPGNQPQHF
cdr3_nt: TGTGCCAGCAGACCGCCAGGCAATCAGCCCCAGCATTTT

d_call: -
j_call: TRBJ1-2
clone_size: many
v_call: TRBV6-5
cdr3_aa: CASSYFPSIDVGYGYTF
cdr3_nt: TGTGCCAGCAGTTACTTCCCCTCAATCGACGTGGGTTATGGCTACACCTTC

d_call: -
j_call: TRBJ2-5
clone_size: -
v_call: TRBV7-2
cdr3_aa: CASSLDAIRETQYF
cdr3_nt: TGTGCCAGCAGCTTAGACGCCATCCGGGAGACCCAGTACTTC

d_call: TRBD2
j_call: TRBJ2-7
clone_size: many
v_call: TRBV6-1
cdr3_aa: CASSSQAGAGPYEQYF
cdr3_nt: TGTGCCAGCAGTAGCCAGGCGGGAGCGGGGCCCTACGAGCAGTACTTC

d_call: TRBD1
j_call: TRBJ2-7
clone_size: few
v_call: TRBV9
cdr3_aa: CASSVEDRAIPYEQYF
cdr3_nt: TGTGCCAGCAGCGTCGAGGACAGGGCCATCCCCTACGAGCAGTACTTC

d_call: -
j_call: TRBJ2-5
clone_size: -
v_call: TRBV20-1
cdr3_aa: CSGEGLSRGETQYF
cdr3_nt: TGCAGTGGTGAGGGGTTATCGCGCGGGGAGACCCAGTACTTC

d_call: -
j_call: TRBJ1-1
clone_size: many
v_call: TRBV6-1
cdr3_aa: CASSLDTMNTEAFF
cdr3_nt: TGTGCCAGCAGTCTTGACACTATGAACACTGAAGCTTTCTTT

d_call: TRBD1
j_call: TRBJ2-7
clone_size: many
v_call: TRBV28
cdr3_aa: CASRSDRGDIYEQYF
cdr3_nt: TGTGCCAGCAGATCCGACAGGGGGGATATTTACGAGCAGTACTTC

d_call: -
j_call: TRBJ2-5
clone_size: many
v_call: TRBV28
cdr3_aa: CASSFYETGRETQYF
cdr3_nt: TGTGCCAGCAGTTTCTATGAGACGGGAAGGGAGACCCAGTACTTC

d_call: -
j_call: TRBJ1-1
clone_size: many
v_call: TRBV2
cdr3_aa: CASMIERMNTEAFF
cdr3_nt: TGTGCCAGCATGATAGAGAGAATGAACACTGAAGCTTTCTTT

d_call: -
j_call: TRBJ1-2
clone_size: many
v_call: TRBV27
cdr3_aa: CASSYWTGMGYTF
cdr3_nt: TGTGCCAGCAGTTATTGGACGGGTATGGGCTACACCTTC

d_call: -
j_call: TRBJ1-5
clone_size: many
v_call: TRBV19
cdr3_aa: CASSPSGVGSNQPQHF
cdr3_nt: TGTGCCAGTAGTCCCTCAGGGGTGGGTAGCAATCAGCCCCAGCATTTT

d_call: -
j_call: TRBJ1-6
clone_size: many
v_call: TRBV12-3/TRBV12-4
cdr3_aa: CASSVVRGSTNSPLHF
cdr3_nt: TGTGCCAGCAGTGTTGTCAGAGGGTCCACTAATTCACCCCTCCACTTT

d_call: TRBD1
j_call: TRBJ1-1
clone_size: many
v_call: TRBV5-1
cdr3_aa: CASSPSVRTGDTEAFF
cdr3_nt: TGCGCCAGCAGCCCTTCGGTCCGTACAGGGGACACTGAAGCTTTCTTT